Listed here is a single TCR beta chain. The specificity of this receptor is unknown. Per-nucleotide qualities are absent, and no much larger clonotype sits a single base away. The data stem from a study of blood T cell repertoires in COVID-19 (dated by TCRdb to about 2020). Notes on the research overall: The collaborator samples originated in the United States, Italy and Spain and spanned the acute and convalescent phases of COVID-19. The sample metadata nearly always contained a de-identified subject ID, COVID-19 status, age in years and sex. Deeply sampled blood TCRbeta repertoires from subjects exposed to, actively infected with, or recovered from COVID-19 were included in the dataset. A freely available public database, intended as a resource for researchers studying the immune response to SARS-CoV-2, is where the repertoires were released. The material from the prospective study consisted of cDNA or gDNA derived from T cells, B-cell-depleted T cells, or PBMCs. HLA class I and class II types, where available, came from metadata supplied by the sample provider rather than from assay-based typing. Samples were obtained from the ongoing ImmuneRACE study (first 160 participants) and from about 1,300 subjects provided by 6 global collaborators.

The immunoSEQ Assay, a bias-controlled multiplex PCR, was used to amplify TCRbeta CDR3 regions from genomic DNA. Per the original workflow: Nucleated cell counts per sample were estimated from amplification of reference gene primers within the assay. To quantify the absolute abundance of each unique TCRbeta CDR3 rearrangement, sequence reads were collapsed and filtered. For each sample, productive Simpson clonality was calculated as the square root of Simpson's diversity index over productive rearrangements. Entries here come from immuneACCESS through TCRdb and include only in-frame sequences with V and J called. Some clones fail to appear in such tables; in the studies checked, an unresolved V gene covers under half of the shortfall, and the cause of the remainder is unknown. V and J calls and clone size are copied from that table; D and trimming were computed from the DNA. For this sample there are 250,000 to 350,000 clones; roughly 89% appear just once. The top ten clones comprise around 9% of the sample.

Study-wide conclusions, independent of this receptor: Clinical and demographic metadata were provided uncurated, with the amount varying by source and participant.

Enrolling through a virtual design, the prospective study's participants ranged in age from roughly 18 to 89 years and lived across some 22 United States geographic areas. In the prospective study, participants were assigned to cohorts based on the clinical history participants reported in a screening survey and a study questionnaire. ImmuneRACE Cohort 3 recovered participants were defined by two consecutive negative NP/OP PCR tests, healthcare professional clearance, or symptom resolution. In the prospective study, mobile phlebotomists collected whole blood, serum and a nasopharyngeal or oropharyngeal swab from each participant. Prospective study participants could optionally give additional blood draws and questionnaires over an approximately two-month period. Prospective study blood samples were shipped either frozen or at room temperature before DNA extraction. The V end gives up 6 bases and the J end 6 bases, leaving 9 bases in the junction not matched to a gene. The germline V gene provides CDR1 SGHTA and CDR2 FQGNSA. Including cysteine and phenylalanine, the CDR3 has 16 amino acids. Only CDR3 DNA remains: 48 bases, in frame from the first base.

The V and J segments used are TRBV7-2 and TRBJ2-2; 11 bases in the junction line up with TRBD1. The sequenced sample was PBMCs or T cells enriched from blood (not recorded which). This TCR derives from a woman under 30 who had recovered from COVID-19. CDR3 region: CASRPGQGARSGELFF. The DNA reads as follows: TGTGCCAGCAGACCCGGACAGGGGGCGCGATCCGGGGAGCTGTTTTTT.